This entry lists 19 T cell receptor beta chains sequenced from one sample in a study of blood T cell repertoires in COVID-19. TCRdb's copy holds only in-frame clones and misses some; the assay was immunoSEQ multiplex PCR. The table lists roughly 380,000 clones, 87% of them singletons. The material sequenced was PBMCs or T cells enriched from blood (not recorded which). The receptor set was obtained from a woman under 40 who had recovered from COVID-19.

This chain joins TRBV9 and TRBJ1-1, with a tentative D call TRBD1 (5 bases). Germline assignment: CDR1 SGDLS and CDR2 YYNGEE. V was pared by 0 bases and J by 6 bases, with 15 bases between. The CDR3 length is 15 residues. The CDR3, as DNA: TGTGCCAGCAGCGTAGCTTTGGGGGGAGGCGCTGAAGCTTTCTTT. Its translation is CASSVALGGGAEAFF.

The J gene is TRBJ1-4, the V gene TRBV25-1; 7 positions agree with TRBD1. CDR1 MGHDK and CDR2 SYGVNS come from the germline V gene. The CDR3 totals 17 residues. V gave up 3 bases and J gave up 3 bases; unmatched junction bases: 10. The CDR3 sequence: CASSDPRQGRANEKLFF. In DNA, the CDR3 is TGTGCCAGCAGTGACCCTCGACAGGGACGCGCTAATGAAAAACTGTTTTTT.

V usage is TRBV19 and J usage is TRBJ1-1; 7 bases agree with TRBD1. This CDR3 region has 15 residues. V lost 4 bases to trimming and J lost 3 bases; unmatched junction nucleotides: 8. The germline CDR1 and CDR2 sequences are LNHDA and SQIVND (reference sequence). The CDR3 sequence is CASSRGTDLYTEAFF. The CDR3 DNA follows: TGTGCCAGTAGTAGAGGGACAGATTTATACACTGAAGCTTTCTTT.

V gene TRBV28 combines with J gene TRBJ1-3, with TRBD1 matching 9 bases. Germline-derived CDR1 and CDR2 are MDHEN and SYDVKM. This CDR3 comprises 17 residues. Unmatched junction bases numbered 11, after V lost 6 bases and J lost 2 bases. The CDR3 loop reads CASRSGTGNFPGNTIYF. The CDR3 DNA follows: TGTGCCAGCAGATCCGGGACAGGGAACTTCCCTGGAAACACCATATATTTT.

V usage is TRBV5-6 and J usage is TRBJ2-3; D not resolved. Germline CDR1 SGHDT, CDR2 YYEEEE. V was trimmed by 7 bases and J by 6 bases, leaving 9 bases between them. The CDR3 is 11 residues long. The CDR3 loop is CASGMRDTQYF. The CDR3 DNA reads TGTGCCAGCGGCATGAGGGATACGCAGTATTTT.

The CDR3, as DNA: TGTGCCAGCAGCCAAGATTTCAGAGGGTTGACCACTGAAGCTTTCTTT. Translated: CASSQDFRGLTTEAFF. This chain uses TRBV3-1 (or the pseudogene TRBV3-2) with TRBJ1-1; D is unresolved. V dropped 0 bases and J dropped 4 bases, with 15 bases sitting between them. Germline CDR1 reads LGHDT; CDR2 reads YNNKEL (reference sequence). The CDR3 length is 16 residues.

The chain recombines TRBV9 with TRBJ2-1; D possibly corresponds to TRBD2 (5 bases). Trimming cost V 0 bases and J 3 bases, with 7 bases left between them. The CDR3 contains 14 residues. CDR1 is SGDLS and CDR2 is YYNGEE in the germline V gene. CDR3 nucleotide sequence: TGTGCCAGCAGCGTAGAAACTAGCTACAATGAGCAGTTCTTC. Protein product: CASSVETSYNEQFF. The whole variable domain, filled in from reference TRBV9 and TRBJ2-1, reads DSGVTQTPKHLITATGQRVTLRCSPRSGDLSVYWYQQSLDQGLQFLIQYYNGEERAKGNILERFSAQQFPDLHSELNLSSLELGDSALYFCASSVETSYNEQFFGPGTRLTVL.

The gene calls are TRBV5-5 and TRBJ2-1; D gene uncertain. Trimming pared 1 base from V and 2 bases from J, leaving 10 bases between. This CDR3 contains 15 residues. Germline V gene lookup returns CDR1 SGHKS and CDR2 YYEKEE (reference sequence). The CDR3 loop reads CASSLTDLTYNEQFF. CDR3 DNA sequence: TGTGCCAGCAGCTTGACTGATCTTACCTACAATGAGCAGTTCTTC.

This clone was seen only once. The chain couples TRBV6-2 or TRBV6-3 to TRBJ2-1, with 10 bases aligning to TRBD2. CDR3 length: 17 amino acids. The V gene end was trimmed by 0 bases and the J gene end by 13 bases; junction bases not matched to a gene: 15. In germline, CDR1 is MNHEY, CDR2 SVGEGT. In DNA, the CDR3 is TGTGCCAGCAGTTACTCGTTTTTCAGCGGGAGGGCCGGGGAACAGTTCTTC. Its translation is CASSYSFFSGRAGEQFF.

This clone was detected only once. The rearrangement joins TRBV27 to TRBJ1-6; possible D gene TRBD1, 6 bases. Trimming stripped 6 bases from V and 3 bases from J, with 15 bases between. The CDR3 has 16 amino acids. Germline V lookup: CDR1 MNHEY, CDR2 SMNVEV (reference sequence). The DNA of the CDR3 is TGTGCCAGCAGGCCCCTACAGGGAAACTATAATTCACCCCTCCACTTT. Translated: CASRPLQGNYNSPLHF.

V is TRBV19 and J is TRBJ1-1, with D perhaps TRBD1 (5 bases). Trimming cost V 5 bases and J 4 bases, with 17 bases left between them. Germline lookup yields CDR1 LNHDA and CDR2 SQIVND (reference sequence). This CDR3 region has 15 residues. The CDR3 region has the DNA TGTGCCAGTAGTCCACCGGTCCCAAGGGGCACTGAAGCTTTCTTT. Amino acid sequence: CASSPPVPRGTEAFF.

V gene TRBV6-5 combines with J gene TRBJ1-2; D is ambiguous. V lost 6 bases and J 6 bases, leaving 11 bases between the germline ends. The CDR3 is 12 amino acids. Germline CDR1 is MNHEY and CDR2 is SVGAGI. CDR3 sequence: CASRSGGDGYTF. In DNA form, the CDR3 reads TGTGCCAGCAGAAGCGGCGGGGATGGCTACACCTTC.

The rearrangement uses TRBV10-1 and TRBJ2-2; D is possibly TRBD1 (6 bases). This CDR3 contains 13 residues. Germline V gene lookup returns CDR1 WNHNN and CDR2 SYGVQD (reference sequence). V dropped 4 bases and J dropped 4 bases, with 7 bases sitting between them. CDR3 nucleotide sequence: TGCGCCAGCAGTGCACAGGGCACCGGGGAGCTGTTTTTT. The encoded protein is CASSAQGTGELFF.

The chain carries TRBV19 and TRBJ2-7, with TRBD1 matching 8 bases. Germline trimming cut 3 bases from V and 2 bases from J; bases unmatched to any gene: 9. The CDR3 has 16 amino acids. Looked up from germline, CDR1 is LNHDA and CDR2 is SQIVND (reference sequence). The CDR3 DNA reads TGTGCCAGTAGTATCGTCCTAGGACAGGGACCCTACGAGCAGTACTTC. Its protein product is CASSIVLGQGPYEQYF. The entire variable domain, with the rest obtained from reference TRBV19 and TRBJ2-7, is as follows: DGGITQSPKYLFRKEGQNVTLSCEQNLNHDAMYWYRQDPGQGLRLIYYSQIVNDFQKGDIAEGYSVSREKKESFPLTVTSAQKNPTAFYLCASSIVLGQGPYEQYFGPGTRLTVT.

This clone was observed a handful of times. The chain is built from TRBV11-2 and TRBJ1-2; D is uncertain. The CDR3 length is 16 residues. Germline V gene lookup returns CDR1 SGHAT and CDR2 FQNNGV. V was cut by 0 bases and J by 5 bases, with 16 bases left in between. The CDR3 sequence: CASSLDNRPGEYGYTF. The CDR3, as DNA: TGTGCCAGCAGCTTAGATAATCGACCCGGGGAATATGGCTACACCTTC.

This chain uses TRBV27 with TRBJ1-5, with D unresolved. V shed 4 bases and J shed 1 base, with 8 bases lying between them. Germline V gene lookup returns CDR1 MNHEY and CDR2 SMNVEV (reference sequence). The CDR3 runs 14 residues. The DNA of the CDR3 is TGTGCCAGCAGTTCCCGAGGGAGCAATCAGCCCCAGCATTTT. It specifies CASSSRGSNQPQHF.

The V call is TRBV5-1, the J call TRBJ1-2, with D uncertain. The V gene's germline CDR1 is SGHRS and CDR2 YFSETQ. Trimming shortened V by 3 bases and J by 4 bases, and 13 bases separated the two germline ends. The CDR3 runs 14 residues. The CDR3 protein is CASSSDGAGYGYTF. For the CDR3, the DNA is TGCGCCAGCAGCTCGGATGGAGCGGGCTATGGCTACACCTTC. Variable domain in full (rest from reference TRBV5-1 and TRBJ1-2): KAGVTQTPRYLIKTRGQQVTLSCSPISGHRSVSWYQQTPGQGLQFLFEYFSETQRNKGNFPGRFSGRQFSNSRSEMNVSTLELGDSALYLCASSSDGAGYGYTFGSGTRLTVV.

The chain has TRBV19 and TRBJ1-5; 11 nucleotides align to TRBD1. This CDR3 is 15 amino acids long. Per the germline V gene, CDR1 is LNHDA and CDR2 is SQIVND (reference sequence). With 9 bases clipped from V and 5 bases from J, the junction kept 9 bases outside the gene matches. The CDR3 DNA is TGTGCCAGCACCGGGACAGGGGGTATTTATCAGCCCCAGCATTTT. This codes for CASTGTGGIYQPQHF. Full variable domain (rest looked up from reference TRBV19 and TRBJ1-5): DGGITQSPKYLFRKEGQNVTLSCEQNLNHDAMYWYRQDPGQGLRLIYYSQIVNDFQKGDIAEGYSVSREKKESFPLTVTSAQKNPTAFYLCASTGTGGIYQPQHFGDGTRLSIL.

This chain links TRBV27 with TRBJ1-2, with 7 bases aligning to TRBD1. Germline CDR1 and CDR2: MNHEY and SMNVEV (reference sequence). The V gene end was trimmed by 6 bases and the J gene end by 8 bases; junction bases not matched to a gene: 6. The CDR3 is 12 residues long. The CDR3 region is CASRTGPEGYTF. DNA for the CDR3: TGTGCCAGCAGGACAGGGCCGGAAGGCTACACCTTC.